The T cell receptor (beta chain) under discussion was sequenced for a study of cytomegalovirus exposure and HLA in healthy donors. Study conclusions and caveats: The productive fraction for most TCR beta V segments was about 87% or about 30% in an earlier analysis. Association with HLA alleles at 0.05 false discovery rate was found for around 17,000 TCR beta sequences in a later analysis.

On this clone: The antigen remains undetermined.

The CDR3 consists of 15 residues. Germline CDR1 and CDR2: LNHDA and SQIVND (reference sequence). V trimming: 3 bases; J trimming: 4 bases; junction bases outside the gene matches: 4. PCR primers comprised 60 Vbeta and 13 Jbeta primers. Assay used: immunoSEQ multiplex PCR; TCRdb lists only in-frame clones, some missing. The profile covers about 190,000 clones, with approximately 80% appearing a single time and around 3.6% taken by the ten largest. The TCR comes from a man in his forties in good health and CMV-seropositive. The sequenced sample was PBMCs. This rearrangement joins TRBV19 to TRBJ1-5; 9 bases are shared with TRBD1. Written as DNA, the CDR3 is TGTGCCAGTAGTATGGGGGGACAGGGAAATCAGCCCCAGCATTTT. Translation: CASSMGGQGNQPQHF. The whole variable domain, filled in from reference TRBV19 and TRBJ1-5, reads DGGITQSPKYLFRKEGQNVTLSCEQNLNHDAMYWYRQDPGQGLRLIYYSQIVNDFQKGDIAEGYSVSREKKESFPLTVTSAQKNPTAFYLCASSMGGQGNQPQHFGDGTRLSIL.